These 17 T cell receptor beta chains originate from one sample sequenced in a study of cytomegalovirus exposure and HLA in healthy donors. The study ran its PCR with 60 Vbeta and 13 Jbeta primers. Libraries were prepared by immunoSEQ multiplex PCR; TCRdb keeps only in-frame clonotypes and omits some of them. The data show 95,000 or so clones, 65% to 80% seen once. The sequenced sample consisted of PBMCs. The receptors originated from a woman in her forties or fifties in good health and CMV-seropositive.

The chain is built from TRBV15 and TRBJ2-2; possibly TRBD2 for D (6 bases). Germline CDR1 LNHNV, CDR2 YYDKDF (reference sequence). V was pared by 5 bases and J by 6 bases, with 13 bases between. The CDR3 contains 14 residues. This CDR3 reads CATSSRERAGELFF. The CDR3 DNA follows: TGTGCCACCAGCTCCAGAGAGCGGGCCGGGGAGCTGTTTTTT. Looking up the rest from reference TRBV15 and TRBJ2-2 gives the full variable domain: DAMVIQNPRYQVTQFGKPVTLSCSQTLNHNVMYWYQQKSSQAPKLLFHYYDKDFNNEADTPDNFQSRRPNTSFCFLDIRSPGLGDTAMYLCATSSRERAGELFFGEGSRLTVL.

This clone was seen only a few times. The chain joins TRBV18 to TRBJ2-3; D is perhaps TRBD2 (5 bases). The ends were cut back, 3 bases at V and 2 bases at J, with 6 bases in the middle. CDR1 is KGHSH, CDR2 LQKENI, per germline. This CDR3 spans 13 amino acids. CDR3 nucleotide sequence: TGTGCCAGCTCACCCGGGGACACAGATACGCAGTATTTT. Translating gives CASSPGDTDTQYF.

This clone was detected only a few times. CDR3 amino acids: CASSLDAGTNYGYTF. CDR3 DNA sequence: TGTGCCAGCAGCTTAGATGCGGGAACTAACTATGGCTACACCTTC. V gene TRBV13 combines with J gene TRBJ1-2; D is ambiguous. The CDR3 is 15 amino acids. V shed 1 base and J shed 0 bases, with 9 bases lying between them. In germline, CDR1 is PRHDT, CDR2 FYEKMQ (reference sequence).

The V and J genes are TRBV11-2 and TRBJ2-7, with TRBD2 matching 7 bases. Germline values: CDR1 SGHAT, CDR2 FQNNGV. J lost 0 bases, V lost 1 base, and 6 bases had no gene match. This CDR3 contains 16 residues. The chain's CDR3 is CASSLGRLAVSYEQYF. The CDR3 nucleotides read TGTGCCAGCAGCTTAGGTCGGCTAGCGGTCTCCTACGAGCAGTACTTC.

This rearrangement joins TRBV28 to TRBJ2-7; TRBD1 matches 8 bases. V dropped 8 bases and J dropped 2; count of bases not matched to a gene: 5. Germline assignment: CDR1 MDHEN and CDR2 SYDVKM. The CDR3 extends over 13 amino acids. The chain's CDR3 is CASATGATYEQYF. CDR3 DNA sequence: TGTGCCAGCGCGACAGGGGCAACCTACGAGCAGTACTTC.

The V and J genes are TRBV5-5 and TRBJ1-4; the match to TRBD1 covers 8 bases. Germline V lookup: CDR1 SGHKS, CDR2 YYEKEE (reference sequence). This CDR3 has 15 amino acids. Losses at the gene ends were 3 bases for V and 7 bases for J; bases not matched to a gene: 8. CDR3 residues: CASSSIQGGPEKLFF. In DNA, the CDR3 is TGTGCCAGCAGCTCCATACAGGGGGGACCTGAAAAACTGTTTTTT.

The CDR3 loop reads CASSERQGIYNEQFF. The CDR3, as DNA: TGTGCCAGCAGTGAACGACAGGGGATATACAATGAGCAGTTCTTC. The genes are TRBV2 and TRBJ2-1; TRBD1 matches 8 bases. The J segment lost 4 bases and the V segment lost 2 bases, leaving 4 bases of the junction unmatched. The V gene's germline CDR1 is SNHLY and CDR2 FYNNEI. CDR3 length: 15 amino acids.

The V and J genes are TRBV28 and TRBJ2-5; 7 bases line up with TRBD2. The germline V gene has CDR1 MDHEN and CDR2 SYDVKM. The CDR3 has 15 amino acids. V lost 6 bases, J lost 5 bases, and 12 bases stayed unmatched. CDR3 residues: CASSLPGGSRETQYF. The CDR3 DNA reads TGTGCCAGCAGCCTCCCGGGCGGGAGTCGGGAGACCCAGTACTTC.

In nucleotides, the CDR3 is TGTGCCAGCCCCAGACAGGGGGCGGAGGTGCATGGCTACACCTTC. This codes for CASPRQGAEVHGYTF. The J gene is TRBJ1-2, the V gene TRBV21-1; TRBD1, as called in the table, went unchecked against the DNA. TRBV21-1 is a pseudogene. The CDR3 loop spans 15 amino acids.

V usage is TRBV15 and J usage is TRBJ2-1; possible D gene TRBD2, 5 bases. V was shortened by 4 bases and J by 6 bases, with 22 bases between the two germline ends. Germline CDR1 and CDR2: LNHNV and YYDKDF (reference sequence). The CDR3 has 17 residues. CDR3 nucleotide sequence: TGTGCCACCAGCATCAGTGGAGGAGCTGGGGATCCCAATGAGCAGTTCTTC. This codes for CATSISGGAGDPNEQFF.

The chain couples TRBV19 to TRBJ2-7, with 7 bases aligning to TRBD1. The CDR3 covers 14 residues. From germline, CDR1 is LNHDA and CDR2 SQIVND (reference sequence). V lost 5 bases, J lost 2 bases, and 6 bases stayed unmatched. The CDR3 nucleotides read TGTGCCAGTAGTCCCCAGGGGGTTCCCTACGAGCAGTACTTC. It is translated as CASSPQGVPYEQYF.

The table lists this clone with a few counts. The chain recombines TRBV19 with TRBJ1-1; perhaps TRBD1 as D (5 bases). Germline V gene sequence: CDR1 LNHDA, CDR2 SQIVND (reference sequence). Trimming took off 6 bases at V and 4 bases at J, with 21 bases between the two ends. The length of the CDR3 is 16 residues. CDR3 in amino acids: CASSQAGPRRGTEAFF. For the CDR3, the DNA is TGTGCCAGTAGCCAAGCGGGTCCTCGAAGGGGCACTGAAGCTTTCTTT.

This rearrangement joins TRBV6-1 to TRBJ1-2, with TRBD1 matching over 7 bases. Germline CDR1 and CDR2: MNHNS and SASEGT. CDR3 size: 14 residues. J gave up 2 bases and V 5 bases, and 5 bases lay outside the gene matches. CDR3 region: CASSTGTVNYGYTF. The CDR3 bases are TGTGCCAGCAGTACCGGGACAGTCAACTATGGCTACACCTTC.

This clone has a count of ten or more. The chain links TRBV5-4 to TRBJ2-1; TRBD2 might be the D (6 bases). The CDR3 totals 17 residues. Trimming took off 4 bases at V and 4 bases at J, with 21 bases between the two ends. Per germline, CDR1 SGHNT and CDR2 YYREEE (reference sequence). DNA of the CDR3: TGTGCCAGCAGCCTGCTGGGGCGGGATAAAGTTTACAATGAGCAGTTCTTC. Protein product: CASSLLGRDKVYNEQFF. The full variable domain, completed using reference TRBV5-4 and TRBJ2-1, is ETGVTQSPTHLIKTRGQQVTLRCSSQSGHNTVSWYQQALGQGPQFIFQYYREEENGRGNFPPRFSGLQFPNYSSELNVNALELDDSALYLCASSLLGRDKVYNEQFFGPGTRLTVL.

V is TRBV30 and J is TRBJ1-2, with 7 bases matching TRBD1. The CDR3 is made up of 13 amino acids. The germline CDR1 and CDR2 sequences are GTSNPN and SVGIG (reference sequence). J was trimmed by 6 bases and V by 2 bases; bases with no gene match: 6. The CDR3 here is CAWSRRQGDGYTF. Here the CDR3 DNA reads TGTGCCTGGAGTAGGAGACAGGGCGATGGCTACACCTTC. Looking up the rest from reference TRBV30 and TRBJ1-2 gives the full variable domain: SQTIHQWPATLVQPVGSPLSLECTVEGTSNPNLYWYRQAAGRGLQLLFYSVGIGQISSEVPQNLSASRPQDRQFILSSKKLLLSDSGFYLCAWSRRQGDGYTFGSGTRLTVV.

The chain carries TRBV19 and TRBJ1-4, with no clear D. Trimming removed 8 bases from V and 0 bases from J, with 19 bases in between. Germline V gene data show CDR1 as LNHDA and CDR2 as SQIVND (reference sequence). The CDR3 is made up of 17 amino acids. This CDR3 reads CASYGDGATTTNEKLFF. The CDR3 region has the DNA TGTGCCAGTTACGGCGACGGAGCAACTACAACTAATGAAAAACTGTTTTTT.

This chain connects TRBV6-6 to TRBJ1-2; no clear D gene. Trimming removed 6 bases from V and 8 bases from J, with 19 bases in between. Germline V gene data show CDR1 as MNHNY and CDR2 as SVGAGI (reference sequence). The CDR3 covers 14 residues. CDR3 residues: CASSRTYSVEGYTF. CDR3 coding DNA: TGTGCCAGCAGCCGCACCTACTCTGTCGAGGGCTACACCTTC.